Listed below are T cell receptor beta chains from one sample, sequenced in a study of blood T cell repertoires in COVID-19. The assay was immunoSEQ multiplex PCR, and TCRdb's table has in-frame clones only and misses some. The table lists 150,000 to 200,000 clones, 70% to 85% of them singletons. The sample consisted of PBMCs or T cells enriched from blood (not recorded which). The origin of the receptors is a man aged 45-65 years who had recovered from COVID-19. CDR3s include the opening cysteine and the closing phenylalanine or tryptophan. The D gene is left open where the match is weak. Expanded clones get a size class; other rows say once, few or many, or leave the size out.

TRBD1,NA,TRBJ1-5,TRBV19,TGTGCCAGTAGTATAGTTTCAAGGGACAGGCGCAATCAGCCCCAGCATTTT,CASSIVSRDRRNQPQHF
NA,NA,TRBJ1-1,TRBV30,TGTGCCTGGAGTTCCCACCCCACAGCTATATTT,CAWSSHPTAIF
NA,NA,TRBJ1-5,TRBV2,TGTGCCAGCAGTATCAGTAGCAATCAGCCCCAGCATTTT,CASSISSNQPQHF
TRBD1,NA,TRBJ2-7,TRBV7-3,TGTGCCAGCAGCCCCGACAGGGCCCACTCCTACGAGCAGTACTTC,CASSPDRAHSYEQYF
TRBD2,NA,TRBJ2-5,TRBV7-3,TGTGCCAGCAGCCCCGCGGGCGGGGAGGGGACCCAGTACTTC,CASSPAGGEGTQYF
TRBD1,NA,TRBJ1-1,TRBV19,TGTGCCAGTAGTAACCAGGGGGGCGCTTTCTTT,CASSNQGGAFF
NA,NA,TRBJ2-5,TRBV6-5,TGTGCCAGCAGTTCCCGGGGGATAACGGGGCAAGAGACCCAGTACTTC,CASSSRGITGQETQYF
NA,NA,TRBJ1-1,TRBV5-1,TGCGCCAGCAGTCTCACAGGATCCGAAGCTTTCTTT,CASSLTGSEAFF
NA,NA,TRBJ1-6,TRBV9,TGTGCCAGCAGCGAAAGCGGGACAATCAATTCACCCCTCCACTTT,CASSESGTINSPLHF
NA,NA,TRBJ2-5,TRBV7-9,TGTGCCAGCAGCTTAACAGGCCGGAAGGAGACCCAGTACTTC,CASSLTGRKETQYF
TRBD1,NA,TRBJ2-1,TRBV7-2,TGTGCCAGCAGCTCCACAGGGGGCTCCTACAATGAGCAGTTCTTC,CASSSTGGSYNEQFF
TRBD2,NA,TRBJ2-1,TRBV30,TGTGCCCTAACCACGGGGGGGACGGCCAATGAGCAGTTCTTC,CALTTGGTANEQFF
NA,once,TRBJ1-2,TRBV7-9,TGTGCCAGCAGCTTAGCGTTGGGGGGGCTGGATGGCTACACCTTC,CASSLALGGLDGYTF
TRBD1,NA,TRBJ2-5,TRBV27,TGTGCCAGCAGTTGGGCGACAGGGGTCGAGACCCAGTACTTC,CASSWATGVETQYF
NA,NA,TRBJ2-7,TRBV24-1,TGTGCCACCAGTGAATTGCCCGGCGGCGAGCAGTACTTC,CATSELPGGEQYF
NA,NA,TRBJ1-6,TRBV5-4,TGTGCCAGCAGCGCAACGGGGAATTCACCCCTCCACTTT,CASSATGNSPLHF
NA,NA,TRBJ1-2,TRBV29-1,TGCAGCGGTGGACAAGCCTATGGCTACACCTTC,CSGGQAYGYTF
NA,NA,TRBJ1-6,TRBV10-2,TGCGCCAGCAGCGAGGGAAGGAGTTCACCCCTCCACTTT,CASSEGRSSPLHF
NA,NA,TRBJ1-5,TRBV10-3,TGTGCCATCAGGGACCTGGGGGCCCGGCAGCCCCAGCATTTT,CAIRDLGARQPQHF
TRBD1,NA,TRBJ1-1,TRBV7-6,TGTGCCAGCAGCCTACAAACAGGGGGCCTAACTGAAGCTTTCTTT,CASSLQTGGLTEAFF
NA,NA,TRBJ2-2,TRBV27,TGTGCCAGCAGTTTTGTCCTAGCGAACACCGGGGAGCTGTTTTTT,CASSFVLANTGELFF
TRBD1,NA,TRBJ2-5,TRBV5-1,TGCGCCAGCGCCGTAAATGGGGACAGGGAATGGGAGACCCAGTACTTC,CASAVNGDREWETQYF
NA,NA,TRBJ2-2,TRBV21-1,TGTGCCAGCAGCCGCGACACCGCTGCGAACACCGGGGAGCTGTTTTTT,CASSRDTAANTGELFF
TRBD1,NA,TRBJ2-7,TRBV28,TGTGCCAGCAGTTCATCGGGACAGGGAGGTCGCGAGCAGTACTTC,CASSSSGQGGREQYF
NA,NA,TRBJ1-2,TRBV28,TGTGCCAGCAGTTTGGAGGGCCACTATGGCTACACCTTC,CASSLEGHYGYTF
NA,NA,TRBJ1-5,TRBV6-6,TGTGCCAGCAGTTATCAGGAGGATCAGCCCCAGCATTTT,CASSYQEDQPQHF
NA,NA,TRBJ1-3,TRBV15,TGTGCCACCAGCAGAGATCAAGGGGCTGGAAACACCATATATTTT,CATSRDQGAGNTIYF
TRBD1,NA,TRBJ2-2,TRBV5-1,TGCGCCAGCAGCTTAAGGGACAGGAGGGACTTGAACACCGGGGAGCTGTTTTTT,CASSLRDRRDLNTGELFF
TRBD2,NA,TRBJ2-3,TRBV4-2,TGTGCCAGCCGACAACGGGGGGGCGAAGATACGCAGTATTTT,CASRQRGGEDTQYF
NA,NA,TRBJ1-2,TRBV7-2,TGTGCCAGCAGTTTTACACAAAACTATGGCTACACCTTC,CASSFTQNYGYTF
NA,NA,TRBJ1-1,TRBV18,TGTGCCAGCTCACCAACCGGAGGCACTGAAGCTTTCTTT,CASSPTGGTEAFF
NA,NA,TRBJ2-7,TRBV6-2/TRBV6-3,TGTGCCAGCAGTCTCGGACAGACCTTCTCCTACGAGCAGTACTTC,CASSLGQTFSYEQYF
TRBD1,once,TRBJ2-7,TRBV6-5,TGTGCCAGCAGTTACGACAGGGGGCCCGGCGAGCAGTACTTC,CASSYDRGPGEQYF
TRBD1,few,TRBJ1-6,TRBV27,TGTGCCAGCAGTTCGTACAGGGGATATTCACCCCTCCACTTT,CASSSYRGYSPLHF
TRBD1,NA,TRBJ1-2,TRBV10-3,TGTGCCATCAGCCCCACCTCCGGGACAGACTATGGCTACACCTTC,CAISPTSGTDYGYTF
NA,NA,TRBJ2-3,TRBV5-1,TGCGCCAGCAGCTTGGCTCTGGGGCGAGATACGCAGTATTTT,CASSLALGRDTQYF
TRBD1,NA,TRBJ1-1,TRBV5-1,TGCGCCAGCAGCTTGGCCACGGGGACAGGCAACACTGAAGCTTTCTTT,CASSLATGTGNTEAFF
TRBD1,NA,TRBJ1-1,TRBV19,TGTGCCAGTAGTATAGGACAGGGATTCGTGAACACTGAAGCTTTCTTT,CASSIGQGFVNTEAFF
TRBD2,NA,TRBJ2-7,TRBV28,TGTGCCAGCAGTCGAGGACTAGCGGGGCTATACGAGCAGTACTTC,CASSRGLAGLYEQYF
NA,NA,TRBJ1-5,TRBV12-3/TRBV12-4,TGTGCCAGCTCACGGGGTAGCAATCAGCCCCAGCATTTT,CASSRGSNQPQHF
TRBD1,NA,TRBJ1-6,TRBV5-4,TGTGCCAGCAGCGAGGGACAGGCGGTTTATAATTCACCCCTCCACTTT,CASSEGQAVYNSPLHF
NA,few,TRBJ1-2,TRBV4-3,TGCGCCAGCAGCCATGCCGGGGGGGAAAGTCGGGGCTACACCTTC,CASSHAGGESRGYTF